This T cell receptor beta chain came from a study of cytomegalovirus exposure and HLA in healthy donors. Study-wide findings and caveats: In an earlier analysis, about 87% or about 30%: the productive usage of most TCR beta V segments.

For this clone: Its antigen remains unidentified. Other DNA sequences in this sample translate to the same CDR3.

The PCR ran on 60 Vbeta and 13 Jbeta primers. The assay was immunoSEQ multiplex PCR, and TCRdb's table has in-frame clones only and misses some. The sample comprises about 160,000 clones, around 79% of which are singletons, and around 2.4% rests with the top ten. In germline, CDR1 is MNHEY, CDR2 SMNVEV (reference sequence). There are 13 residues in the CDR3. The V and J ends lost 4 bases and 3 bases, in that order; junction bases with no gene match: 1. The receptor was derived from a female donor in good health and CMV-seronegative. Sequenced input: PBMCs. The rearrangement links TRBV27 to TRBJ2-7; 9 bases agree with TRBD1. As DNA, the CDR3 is TGTGCCAGCAGTTGGGGACAGGGCTACGAGCAGTACTTC. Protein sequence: CASSWGQGYEQYF.